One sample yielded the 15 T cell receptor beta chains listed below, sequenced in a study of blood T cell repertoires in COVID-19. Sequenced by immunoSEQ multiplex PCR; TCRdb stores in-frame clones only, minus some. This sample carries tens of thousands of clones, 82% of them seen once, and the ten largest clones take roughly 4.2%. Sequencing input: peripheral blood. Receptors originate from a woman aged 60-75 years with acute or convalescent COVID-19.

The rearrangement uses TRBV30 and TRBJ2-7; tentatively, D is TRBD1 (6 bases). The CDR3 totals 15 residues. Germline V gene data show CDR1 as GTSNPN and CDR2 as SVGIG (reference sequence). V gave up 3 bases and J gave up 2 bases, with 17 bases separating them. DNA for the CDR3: TGTGCCTGGAGGGAAACAGGGAACTCGGCCTACGAGCAGTACTTC. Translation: CAWRETGNSAYEQYF.

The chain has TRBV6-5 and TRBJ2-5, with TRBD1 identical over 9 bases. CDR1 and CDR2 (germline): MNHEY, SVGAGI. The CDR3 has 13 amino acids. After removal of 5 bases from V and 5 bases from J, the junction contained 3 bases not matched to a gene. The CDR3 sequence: CASSRTGDETQYF. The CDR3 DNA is TGTGCCAGCAGTCGGACAGGGGACGAGACCCAGTACTTC.

This CDR3 reads CASSLSGGYNSPLHF. CDR3 nucleotide sequence: TGCGCCAGCAGCTTGTCCGGAGGCTATAATTCACCCCTCCACTTT. The chain joins TRBV5-1 to TRBJ1-6; D remains unclear. CDR3 length equals 15 residues. Trimming shortened V by 1 base and J by 3 bases, and 8 bases separated the two germline ends. CDR1 SGHRS and CDR2 YFSETQ come from the germline V gene.

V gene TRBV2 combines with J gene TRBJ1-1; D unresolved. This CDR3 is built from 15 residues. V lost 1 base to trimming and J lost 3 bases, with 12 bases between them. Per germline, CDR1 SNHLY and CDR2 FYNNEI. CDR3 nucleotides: TGTGCCAGCAGTGAAGGCCTCCATCGGGACACTGAAGCTTTCTTT. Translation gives CASSEGLHRDTEAFF.

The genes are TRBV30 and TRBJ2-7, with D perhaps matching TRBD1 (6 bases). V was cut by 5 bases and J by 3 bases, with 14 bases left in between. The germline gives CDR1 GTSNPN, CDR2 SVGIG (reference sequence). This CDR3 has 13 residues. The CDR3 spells CAWGNRVIYEQYF. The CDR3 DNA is TGTGCCTGGGGGAACAGGGTTATCTACGAGCAGTACTTC. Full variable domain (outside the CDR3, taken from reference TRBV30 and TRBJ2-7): SQTIHQWPATLVQPVGSPLSLECTVEGTSNPNLYWYRQAAGRGLQLLFYSVGIGQISSEVPQNLSASRPQDRQFILSSKKLLLSDSGFYLCAWGNRVIYEQYFGPGTRLTVT.

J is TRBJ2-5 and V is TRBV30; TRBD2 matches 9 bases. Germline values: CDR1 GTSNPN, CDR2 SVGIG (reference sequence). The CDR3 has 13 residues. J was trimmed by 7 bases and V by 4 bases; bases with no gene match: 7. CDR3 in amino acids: CAWTLAGSSTQYF. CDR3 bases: TGTGCCTGGACTCTAGCGGGATCTTCGACCCAGTACTTC.

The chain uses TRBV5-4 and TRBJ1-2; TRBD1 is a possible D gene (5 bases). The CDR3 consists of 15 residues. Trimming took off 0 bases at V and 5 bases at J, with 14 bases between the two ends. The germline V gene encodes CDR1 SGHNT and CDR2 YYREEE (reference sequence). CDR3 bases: TGTGCCAGCAGCTTGGGCGGGGCCGGGATTTATGGCTACACCTTC. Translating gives CASSLGGAGIYGYTF.

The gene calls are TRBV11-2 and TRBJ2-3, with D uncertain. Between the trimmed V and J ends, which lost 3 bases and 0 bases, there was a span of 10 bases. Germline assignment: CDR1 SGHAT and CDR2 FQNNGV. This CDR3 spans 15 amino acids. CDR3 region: CASSFRASSTDTQYF. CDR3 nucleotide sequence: TGTGCCAGCAGCTTTAGAGCCTCTAGCACAGATACGCAGTATTTT.

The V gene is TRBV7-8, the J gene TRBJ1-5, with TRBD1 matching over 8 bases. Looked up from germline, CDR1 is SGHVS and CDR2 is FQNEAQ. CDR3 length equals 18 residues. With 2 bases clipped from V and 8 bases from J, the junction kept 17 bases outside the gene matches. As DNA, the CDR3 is TGTGCCAGCAGCTTAAAGCGCCCTTGGGGACAGGCAGGGGAGCCCCAGCATTTT. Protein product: CASSLKRPWGQAGEPQHF.

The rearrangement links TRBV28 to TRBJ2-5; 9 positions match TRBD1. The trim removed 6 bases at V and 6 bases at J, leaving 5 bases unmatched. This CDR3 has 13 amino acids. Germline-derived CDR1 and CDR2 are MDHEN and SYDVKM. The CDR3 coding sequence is TGTGCCAGCAGCCCGGGACAGGGTAAGACCCAGTACTTC. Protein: CASSPGQGKTQYF.

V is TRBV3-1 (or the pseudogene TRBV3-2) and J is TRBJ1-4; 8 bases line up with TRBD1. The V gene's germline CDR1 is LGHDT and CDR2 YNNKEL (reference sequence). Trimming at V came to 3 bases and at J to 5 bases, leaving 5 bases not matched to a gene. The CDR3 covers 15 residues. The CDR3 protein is CASSHRQGLNEKLFF. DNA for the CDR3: TGTGCCAGCAGCCACCGACAGGGGCTAAATGAAAAACTGTTTTTT.

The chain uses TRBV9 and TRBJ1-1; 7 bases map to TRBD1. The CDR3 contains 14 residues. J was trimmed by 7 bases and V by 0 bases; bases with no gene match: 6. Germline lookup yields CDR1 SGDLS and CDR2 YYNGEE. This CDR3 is CASSVGQGTGEAFF. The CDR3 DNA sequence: TGTGCCAGCAGCGTAGGACAGGGAACGGGTGAAGCTTTCTTT.

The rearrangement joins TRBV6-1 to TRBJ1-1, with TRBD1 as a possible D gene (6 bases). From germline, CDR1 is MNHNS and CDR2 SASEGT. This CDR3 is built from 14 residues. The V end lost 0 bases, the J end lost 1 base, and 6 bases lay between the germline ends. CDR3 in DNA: TGTGCCAGCAGTGAAGCGGGGGCGAACACTGAAGCTTTCTTT. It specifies CASSEAGANTEAFF.

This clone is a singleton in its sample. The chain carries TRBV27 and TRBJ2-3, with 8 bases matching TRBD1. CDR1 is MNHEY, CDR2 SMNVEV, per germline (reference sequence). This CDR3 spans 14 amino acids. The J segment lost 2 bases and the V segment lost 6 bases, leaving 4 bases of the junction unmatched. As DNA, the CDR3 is TGTGCCAGCAGCAGGGGGCACGTCACAGATACGCAGTATTTT. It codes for CASSRGHVTDTQYF.

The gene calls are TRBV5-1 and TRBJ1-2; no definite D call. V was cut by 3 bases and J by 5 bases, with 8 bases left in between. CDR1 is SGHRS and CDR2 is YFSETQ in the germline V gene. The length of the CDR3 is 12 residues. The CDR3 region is CASSSQTYGYTF. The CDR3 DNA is TGCGCCAGCAGCTCACAGACGTATGGCTACACCTTC.